Below are 10 T cell receptor beta chains sequenced from a single sample in a study of T cell repertoires in cytomegalovirus infection. These receptors have no known antigen. Using its own MiXCR run on the reads, TCRdb lists one record per CDR3 protein. The sample consists of about 570,000 distinct CDR3 sequences, 40% of them appearing once. Sample: cultured PBMCs, taken from culture after CMV antigen stimulation. The receptors derive from a human donor in good health (CMV status not recorded). Some clones in this sample may be carry-over from other donors' samples.

This clonotype occurred a few times. The genes are TRBV6-2 or TRBV6-3 and TRBJ2-7, with 7 bases aligning to TRBD2. Germline V gene sequence: CDR1 MNHEY, CDR2 SVGEGT. This CDR3 contains 21 residues. J was trimmed by 0 bases and V by 2 bases; bases with no gene match: 22. DNA of the CDR3: TGTGCCAGCAGTTACGAGGGAGCGCGGGGGAGGCGTCTAGCGGTCTCCTACGAGCAGTACTTC. The encoded protein is CASSYEGARGRRLAVSYEQYF.

The genes are TRBV20-1 and TRBJ2-7, with D possibly TRBD2 on 6 matching bases. Germline V gene data show CDR1 as DFQATT and CDR2 as SNEGSKA (reference sequence). V was pared by 3 bases and J by 2 bases, with 14 bases between. CDR3 size: 14 residues. In nucleotides, the CDR3 is TGCAGTGCTAGGCCCCGGGACTTCGCCTACGAGCAGTACTTC. It yields the protein CSARPRDFAYEQYF.

The V call is TRBV4-3, the J call TRBJ1-3; D remains unclear. This CDR3 contains 15 residues. CDR1 and CDR2 (germline): LGHNA, YSLEER. Trimming took off 1 base at V and 0 bases at J, with 7 bases between the two ends. Here the CDR3 reads CASSQGGRSGNTIYF. As DNA, the CDR3 is TGCGCCAGCAGCCAAGGAGGGCGCTCTGGAAACACCATATATTTT.

V is TRBV12-3 or TRBV12-4 and J is TRBJ1-2; possible D gene TRBD1, 6 bases. The CDR3 contains 15 residues. V shed 1 base and J shed 2 bases, with 11 bases lying between them. The CDR3 spells CASSLVGRGNYGYTF. The CDR3 DNA reads TGTGCCAGCAGTTTAGTGGGCAGGGGCAACTATGGCTACACCTTC.

This clonotype has a handful of counts. This chain joins TRBV7-8 and TRBJ2-3; D assignment may be TRBD1 or TRBD2 (6 bases each). This CDR3 has 15 amino acids. Looked up from germline, CDR1 is SGHVS and CDR2 is FQNEAQ. Trimming took 5 bases from V and 4 from J, leaving 16 bases between them. In DNA, the CDR3 is TGTGCCAGCAGCCACCGGCGGGACACCTCAGATACGCAGTATTTT. Its translation is CASSHRRDTSDTQYF.

The gene calls are TRBV11-2 and TRBJ2-5, with 8 bases matching TRBD1. The CDR3 consists of 15 residues. CDR1 is SGHAT and CDR2 is FQNNGV in the germline V gene. Trimming cost V 5 bases and J 5 bases; bases outside gene matches: 10. The chain's CDR3 is CASSKDRVLEETQYF. DNA of the CDR3: TGTGCCAGCAGCAAGGACAGGGTGTTGGAGGAGACCCAGTACTTC. Drawing the rest from reference TRBV11-2 and TRBJ2-5, the complete variable domain is EAGVAQSPRYKIIEKRQSVAFWCNPISGHATLYWYQQILGQGPKLLIQFQNNGVVDDSQLPKDRFSAERLKGVDSTLKIQPAKLEDSAVYLCASSKDRVLEETQYFGPGTRLLVL.

This clonotype was detected only a few times. CDR3 in amino acids: CASSPIYTLDTDTQYF. For the CDR3, the DNA is TGTGCCAGCAGCCCAATCTATACCCTTGACACAGATACGCAGTATTTT. The chain is built from TRBV7-6 and TRBJ2-3; D uncertain. This CDR3 is built from 16 residues. Germline CDR1 and CDR2: SGHVS and FNYEAQ. The V and J ends lost 5 bases and 2 bases respectively, with 17 bases between them.

In this sample, this clonotype turned up a few times. The chain recombines TRBV7-6 with TRBJ2-5; 10 bases align to TRBD2. Germline V CDR1 and CDR2: SGHVS, FNYEAQ. V was pared by 5 bases and J by 4 bases, with 10 bases of the junction left unmatched. This CDR3 comprises 16 residues. The CDR3 DNA reads TGTGCCAGCAGCCCCATGACTAGCGGGCCGGGAGAGACCCAGTACTTC. This codes for CASSPMTSGPGETQYF.

This clonotype was seen a handful of times. The chain recombines TRBV6-2 or TRBV6-3 with TRBJ2-3; 8 bases map to TRBD2. After removal of 2 bases from V and 4 bases from J, the junction contained 5 bases not matched to a gene. Germline V gives CDR1 MNHEY, CDR2 SVGEGT. The CDR3 has 15 residues. The DNA of the CDR3 is TGTGCCAGCAGTTACGTGGCGGGAGGACCAGATACGCAGTATTTT. This gives the protein CASSYVAGGPDTQYF.

This clonotype was observed many times. The chain is built from TRBV7-8 and TRBJ2-1; TRBD2 might be the D (5 bases). V was clipped by 1 base and J by 4 bases, with 11 bases between them. This CDR3 region has 15 residues. CDR1 and CDR2 from the germline V gene are SGHVS and FQNEAQ. CDR3 in amino acids: CASSLGGRAYNEQFF. CDR3 nucleotide sequence: TGTGCCAGCAGCTTAGGAGGGCGGGCGTACAATGAGCAGTTCTTC.